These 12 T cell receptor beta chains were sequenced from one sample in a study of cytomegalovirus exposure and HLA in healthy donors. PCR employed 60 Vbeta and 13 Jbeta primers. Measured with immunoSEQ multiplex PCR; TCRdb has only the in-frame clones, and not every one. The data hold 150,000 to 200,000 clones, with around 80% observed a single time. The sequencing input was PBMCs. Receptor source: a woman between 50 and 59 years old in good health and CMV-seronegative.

DNA for the CDR3: TGTGCCAGCAGCGTAGGTAGCTCTGGAAACACCATATATTTT. Translating it yields CASSVGSSGNTIYF. The chain employs TRBV9 and TRBJ1-3; D call uncertain. The V gene's germline CDR1 is SGDLS and CDR2 YYNGEE. The CDR3 is 14 residues long. Trimming removed 0 bases at V and 0 bases at J, with 4 bases between.

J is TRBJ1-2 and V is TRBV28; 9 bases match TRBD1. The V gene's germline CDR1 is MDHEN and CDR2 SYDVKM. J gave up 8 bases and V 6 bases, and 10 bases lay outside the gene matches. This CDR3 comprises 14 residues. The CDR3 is CASRTGGRVGGYTF. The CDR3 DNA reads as TGTGCCAGCAGAACAGGGGGCAGGGTAGGGGGCTACACCTTC.

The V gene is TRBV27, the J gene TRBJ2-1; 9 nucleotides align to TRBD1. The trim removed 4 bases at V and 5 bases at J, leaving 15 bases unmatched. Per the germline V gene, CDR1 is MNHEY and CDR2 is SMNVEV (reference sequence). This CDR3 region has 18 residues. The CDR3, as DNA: TGTGCCAGCAGTTCATACTTCCTCGGGACAGGGCCCCACAATGAGCAGTTCTTC. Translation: CASSSYFLGTGPHNEQFF.

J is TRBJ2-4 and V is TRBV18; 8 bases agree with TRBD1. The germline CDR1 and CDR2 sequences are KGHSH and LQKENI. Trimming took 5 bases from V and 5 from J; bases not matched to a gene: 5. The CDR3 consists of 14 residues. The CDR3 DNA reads TGTGCCAGCTCAAACCCGGGACAGGAAAACATTCAGTACTTC. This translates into CASSNPGQENIQYF.

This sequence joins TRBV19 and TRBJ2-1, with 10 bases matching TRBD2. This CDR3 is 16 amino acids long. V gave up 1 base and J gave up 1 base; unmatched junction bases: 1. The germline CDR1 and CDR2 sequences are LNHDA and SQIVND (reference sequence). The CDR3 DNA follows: TGTGCCAGTAGTATAGTTAGCGGGAGGTCCTACAATGAGCAGTTCTTC. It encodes CASSIVSGRSYNEQFF.

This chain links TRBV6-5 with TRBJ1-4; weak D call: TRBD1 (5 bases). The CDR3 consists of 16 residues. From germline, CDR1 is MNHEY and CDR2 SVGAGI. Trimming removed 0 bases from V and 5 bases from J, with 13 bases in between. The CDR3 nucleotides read TGTGCCAGCAGTTACTCGGGGGGACGGAAGAATGAAAAACTGTTTTTT. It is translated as CASSYSGGRKNEKLFF.

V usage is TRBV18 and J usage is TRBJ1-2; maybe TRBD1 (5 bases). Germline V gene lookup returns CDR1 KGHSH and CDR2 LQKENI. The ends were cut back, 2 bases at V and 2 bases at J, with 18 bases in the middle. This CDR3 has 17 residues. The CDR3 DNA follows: TGTGCCAGCTCACCAGTTTCTAGGGGCGCACAGAACTATGGCTACACCTTC. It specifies CASSPVSRGAQNYGYTF.

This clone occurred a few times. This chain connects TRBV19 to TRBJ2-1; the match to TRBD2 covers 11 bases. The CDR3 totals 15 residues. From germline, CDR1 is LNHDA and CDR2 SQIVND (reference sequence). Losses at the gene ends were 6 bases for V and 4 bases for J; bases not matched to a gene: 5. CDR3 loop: CASRTGTSGYNEQFF. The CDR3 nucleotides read TGTGCCAGTAGAACCGGGACTAGCGGTTACAATGAGCAGTTCTTC.

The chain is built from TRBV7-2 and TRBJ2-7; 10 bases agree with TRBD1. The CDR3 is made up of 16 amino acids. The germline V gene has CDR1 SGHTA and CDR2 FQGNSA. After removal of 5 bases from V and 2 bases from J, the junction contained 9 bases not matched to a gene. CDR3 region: CASSPGTGTGAYEQYF. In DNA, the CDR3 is TGTGCCAGCAGCCCAGGGACTGGGACAGGGGCCTACGAGCAGTACTTC.

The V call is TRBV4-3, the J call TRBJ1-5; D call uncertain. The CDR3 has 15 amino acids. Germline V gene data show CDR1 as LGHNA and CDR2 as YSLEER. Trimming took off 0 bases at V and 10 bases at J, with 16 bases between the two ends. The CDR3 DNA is TGCGCCAGCAGCCAAGAGGGGAGCCGGTCAGGTCCCCAGCATTTT. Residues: CASSQEGSRSGPQHF.

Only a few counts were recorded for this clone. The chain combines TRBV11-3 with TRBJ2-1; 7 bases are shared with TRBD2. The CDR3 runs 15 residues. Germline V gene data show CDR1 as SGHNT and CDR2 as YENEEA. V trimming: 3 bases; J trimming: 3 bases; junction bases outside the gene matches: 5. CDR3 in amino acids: CASSFSGVDYNEQFF. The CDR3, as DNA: TGTGCCAGCAGCTTCAGCGGGGTCGACTACAATGAGCAGTTCTTC.

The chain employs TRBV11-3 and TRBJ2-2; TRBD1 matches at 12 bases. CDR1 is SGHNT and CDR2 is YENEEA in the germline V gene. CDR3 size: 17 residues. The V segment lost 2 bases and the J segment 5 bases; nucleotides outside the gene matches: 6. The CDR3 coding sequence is TGTGCCAGCAGCTTATCCGGGACAGGGGGCTATACCGGGGAGCTGTTTTTT. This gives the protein CASSLSGTGGYTGELFF.